This T cell receptor (beta chain) was obtained from a study of PD-1 blockade in classical Hodgkin lymphoma. Findings and limits, study-wide: With CD4+ cells, TCR diversity rose significantly by C4D1, but not with CD8+ cells.

Relapses following autologous stem cell transplantation were seen in all patients, with brentuximab vedotin exposure varying. To note about this clone: Antigen unknown.

Data came from immunoSEQ multiplex PCR; TCRdb stores just in-frame clones and leaves some out. The repertoire holds about 90,000 clones, with 89% as singletons. The V end was cut by 3 bases, the J end by 3 bases, with 6 bases between. The CDR3 loop spans 13 amino acids. The germline V gene has CDR1 SGHTA and CDR2 FQGNSA. The V call is TRBV7-2, the J call TRBJ1-3, with D unclear. This TCR came from a human donor with classical Hodgkin lymphoma. The material was peripheral blood mononuclear cells (PBMCs), obtained before the second cycle of nivolumab. CDR3 in amino acids: CASSFDRGNTIYF. As DNA, the CDR3 is TGTGCCAGCAGCTTTGACCGTGGAAACACCATATATTTT. The whole variable domain, filled in from reference TRBV7-2 and TRBJ1-3, reads GAGVSQSPSNKVTEKGKDVELRCDPISGHTALYWYRQSLGQGLEFLIYFQGNSAPDKSGLPSDRFSAERTGGSVSTLTIQRTQQEDSAVYLCASSFDRGNTIYFGEGSWLTVV.